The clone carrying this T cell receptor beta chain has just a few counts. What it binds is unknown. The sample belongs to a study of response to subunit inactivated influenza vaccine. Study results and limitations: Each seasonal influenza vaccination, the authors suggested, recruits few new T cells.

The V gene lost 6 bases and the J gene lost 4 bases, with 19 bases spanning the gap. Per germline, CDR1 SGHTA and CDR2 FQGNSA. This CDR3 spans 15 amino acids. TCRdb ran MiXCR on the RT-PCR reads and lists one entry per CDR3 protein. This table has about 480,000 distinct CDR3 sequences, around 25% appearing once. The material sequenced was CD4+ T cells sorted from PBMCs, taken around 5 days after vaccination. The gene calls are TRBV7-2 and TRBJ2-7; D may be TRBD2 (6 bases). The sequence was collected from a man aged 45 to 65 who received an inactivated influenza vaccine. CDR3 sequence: CASSPGLPYPYEQYF. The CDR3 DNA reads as TGTGCCAGCAGTCCGGGACTCCCATATCCTTACGAGCAGTACTTC.